Listed below are T cell receptor beta chains from one sample, sequenced in a study of shared clonotypes between healthy human individuals. Profiled with immunoSEQ multiplex PCR; TCRdb holds only in-frame clones, not every one. Here the sample spans about 1 million clones, roughly 80% being singletons. The sample taken for sequencing was memory CD4+ T cells sorted from blood. The receptors were gathered from a man aged 18-30 years in good health. Each CDR3 is given with its conserved first and last residue. D genes are given only for firm matches. Only part of the rows carry a size: once, few, many, or a class if the clone is expanded.

>NA|TRBV19|NA|TRBJ2-2
CASGVKGTGELFF
TGTGCCTCGGGGGTGAAGGGCACCGGGGAGCTGTTTTTT
>NA|TRBV10-3|NA|TRBJ1-4
CAISEEVNEKLFF
TGTGCCATCAGTGAGGAGGTTAATGAAAAACTGTTTTTT
>NA|TRBV6-5|NA|TRBJ1-1
CASSYSRNTEAFF
TGTGCCAGCAGTTACTCGCGGAACACTGAAGCTTTCTTT
>NA|TRBV28|TRBD1|TRBJ2-2
CASIRGQGFFGELFF
TGTGCCAGCATTCGGGGACAGGGGTTCTTCGGGGAGCTGTTTTTT
>once|TRBV19|NA|TRBJ1-6
CASSIEPNSPLHF
TGTGCCAGTAGTATAGAACCAAATTCACCCCTCCACTTT
>NA|TRBV5-1|TRBD2|TRBJ2-5
CASSLAGLAEETQYF
TGCGCCAGCAGCTTGGCCGGACTAGCGGAAGAGACCCAGTACTTC
>NA|TRBV6-6|NA|TRBJ2-6
CASSPLLGSGANVLTF
TGTGCCAGCAGTCCCCTCCTGGGTTCTGGGGCCAACGTCCTGACTTTC
>few|TRBV20-1|TRBD1|TRBJ2-7
CSADRGSEQYF
TGCAGTGCTGACAGGGGTAGCGAGCAGTACTTC
>NA|TRBV4-1|TRBD1|TRBJ2-7
CASSQDSGQASYEQYF
TGCGCCAGCAGCCAAGATTCCGGACAGGCTTCCTACGAGCAGTACTTC
>NA|TRBV4-1|TRBD1|TRBJ2-7
CASRQGEENSYEQYF
TGCGCCAGCCGGCAGGGGGAAGAAAACTCCTACGAGCAGTACTTC
>NA|TRBV6-5|NA|TRBJ1-1
CASSYSIGQNTEAFF
TGTGCCAGCAGTTACTCGATAGGCCAGAACACTGAAGCTTTCTTT
>NA|TRBV6-1|TRBD2|TRBJ2-1
CASSERGTSYNEQFF
TGTGCCAGCAGTGAACGGGGGACTAGCTACAATGAGCAGTTCTTC
>NA|TRBV11-2|NA|TRBJ1-1
CASSLGSTMNTEAFF
TGTGCCAGCAGCTTAGGCAGCACTATGAACACTGAAGCTTTCTTT
>once|TRBV16|NA|TRBJ1-6
CASSQSRTLNSPLHF
TGTGCCAGCAGCCAATCCAGAACCTTAAATTCACCCCTCCACTTT
>NA|TRBV7-9|TRBD1|TRBJ1-1
CASSSHREGGLRAFF
TGTGCCAGCAGCTCCCACAGGGAAGGGGGCCTGAGGGCTTTCTTT
>NA|TRBV7-2|TRBD2|TRBJ2-7
CASSLALAGVYEQYF
TGTGCCAGCAGCTTAGCACTAGCGGGAGTCTACGAGCAGTACTTC
>NA|TRBV11-3|TRBD2|TRBJ2-1
CASSPGLVPDLNEQFF
TGTGCCAGCAGTCCAGGACTAGTTCCAGATCTCAATGAGCAGTTCTTC
>NA|TRBV5-1|TRBD1|TRBJ2-2
CASSWRTGANTGELFF
TGCGCCAGCAGCTGGAGGACAGGGGCTAATACCGGGGAGCTGTTTTTT
>few|TRBV4-3|NA|TRBJ1-1
CASSQEEGTEAFF
TGCGCCAGCAGCCAAGAGGAGGGGACTGAAGCTTTCTTT
>NA|TRBV27|NA|TRBJ2-3
CASRGTRGLSQYF
TGTGCCAGCAGGGGGACTCGGGGCCTCTCGCAGTATTTT
>NA|TRBV27|NA|TRBJ2-7
CASSPGLGYEQYF
TGTGCCAGCAGTCCGGGACTCGGCTACGAGCAGTACTTC
>NA|TRBV29-1|NA|TRBJ2-5
CSAQGPYQETQYF
TGCAGCGCCCAGGGACCGTACCAAGAGACCCAGTACTTC
>NA|TRBV7-2|NA|TRBJ2-7
CASSQWGRAYEQYF
TGTGCCAGCAGTCAATGGGGGAGAGCCTACGAGCAGTACTTC
>NA|TRBV18|NA|TRBJ1-6
CASSPRLSGNSPLHF
TGTGCCAGCTCACCACGGCTCTCTGGTAATTCACCCCTCCACTTT
>NA|TRBV5-4|TRBD2|TRBJ2-2
CASSLGASGANTGELFF
TGTGCCAGCAGCTTGGGGGCTAGCGGTGCGAACACCGGGGAGCTGTTTTTT
>many|TRBV10-1|NA|TRBJ1-1
CASSPGLNTEAFF
TGCGCCAGCAGCCCCGGGCTGAACACTGAAGCTTTCTTT
>NA|TRBV10-3|TRBD1|TRBJ2-3
CAISSGQGVSDTQYF
TGTGCCATCAGTTCGGGACAGGGGGTATCAGATACGCAGTATTTT
>NA|TRBV5-1|TRBD2|TRBJ2-7
CASSSDRGRLAGSYEQYF
TGCGCCAGCAGCTCGGACAGGGGACGACTAGCGGGATCCTACGAGCAGTACTTC
>once|TRBV18|NA|TRBJ2-7
CASSPQGNYEQYF
TGTGCCAGCTCACCACAGGGGAACTACGAGCAGTACTTC
>NA|TRBV2|NA|TRBJ2-7
CASSEVGGGEQYF
TGTGCCAGCAGTGAAGTAGGAGGGGGCGAGCAGTACTTC
>NA|TRBV5-1|TRBD1|TRBJ2-5
CASSLDRGPQTQYF
TGCGCCAGCAGCTTGGACAGGGGGCCTCAGACCCAGTACTTC
>NA|TRBV15|NA|TRBJ1-4
CATSRDLINPRRNEKLFF
TGTGCCACCAGCAGAGATCTCATAAACCCCCGAAGGAACGAAAAACTGTTTTTT
>once|TRBV30|NA|TRBJ1-1
CAWSRVGIEAFF
TGTGCCTGGAGCAGGGTAGGAATTGAAGCTTTCTTT
>NA|TRBV4-1|NA|TRBJ2-1
CASKGLPTYNEQFF
TGCGCCAGCAAGGGACTCCCTACCTACAATGAGCAGTTCTTC
>once|TRBV11-3|NA|TRBJ2-3
CASSPGTGGVADTQYF
TGTGCCAGCAGCCCCGGGACTGGAGGGGTCGCAGATACGCAGTATTTT
>NA|TRBV7-7|TRBD2|TRBJ2-1
CASSLNPSGVNEQFF
TGTGCTAGCAGCTTAAACCCTAGCGGGGTCAATGAGCAGTTCTTC
>NA|TRBV7-8|TRBD1|TRBJ1-1
CASSTSDRGGAFF
TGTGCCAGCAGCACCAGCGACAGGGGTGGAGCTTTCTTT
>once|TRBV4-1|TRBD2|TRBJ2-7
CASSQGLADSYEQYF
TGCGCCAGCAGCCAAGGACTAGCGGACTCCTACGAGCAGTACTTC
>once|TRBV9|NA|TRBJ2-1
CASSVVRGQQFF
TGTGCCAGCAGCGTAGTGCGGGGCCAGCAGTTCTTC
>NA|TRBV11-2|NA|TRBJ1-4
CASSLGVGGTNEKLFF
TGTGCCAGCAGCTTAGGGGTTGGGGGAACTAATGAAAAACTGTTTTTT
>NA|TRBV7-2|NA|TRBJ2-1
CASSPRQAANEQFF
TGTGCCAGCAGCCCTAGACAGGCTGCGAATGAGCAGTTCTTC
>few|TRBV6-5|NA|TRBJ1-1
CASSQLSPGRAFF
TGTGCCAGCAGTCAATTGTCTCCGGGTAGGGCTTTCTTT
>NA|TRBV5-4|TRBD2|TRBJ2-5
CASSLANRASGEGETQYF
TGTGCCAGCAGCTTGGCCAATCGGGCTAGCGGTGAGGGGGAGACCCAGTACTTC
>once|TRBV28|TRBD1|TRBJ1-6
CASKLGQGFNSPLHF
TGTGCCAGCAAGCTGGGACAGGGCTTTAATTCACCCCTCCACTTT
>NA|TRBV9|NA|TRBJ2-2
CASSRWGLNGELFF
TGTGCCAGCAGCCGCTGGGGTCTTAACGGGGAGCTGTTTTTT
>NA|TRBV9|TRBD2|TRBJ2-1
CASSVGAGAYNEQFF
TGTGCCAGCAGCGTAGGAGCGGGGGCTTACAATGAGCAGTTCTTC
>NA|TRBV7-9|NA|TRBJ2-7
CASQNSYEQYF
TGTGCCAGCCAGAATTCCTACGAGCAGTACTTC
>NA|TRBV28|NA|TRBJ2-4
CASSDQDSPRNIQYF
TGTGCCAGCAGTGACCAGGACAGCCCCCGAAACATTCAGTACTTC
>NA|TRBV7-8|TRBD2|TRBJ2-1
CASSPGLAGATYNEQFF
TGTGCCAGCAGCCCGGGACTAGCGGGAGCAACTTACAATGAGCAGTTCTTC
>NA|TRBV10-3|TRBD2|TRBJ2-7
CAIRPAGGYEQYF
TGTGCCATCAGGCCTGCGGGAGGCTACGAGCAGTACTTC
>NA|TRBV30|TRBD2|TRBJ2-7
CAWSGLAGGGGEQYF
TGTGCCTGGAGCGGACTAGCGGGGGGCGGGGGCGAGCAGTACTTC
>NA|TRBV7-2|NA|TRBJ1-5
CASSFGGTGNQPQHF
TGTGCCAGCAGCTTCGGGGGCACTGGCAATCAGCCCCAGCATTTT
>NA|TRBV20-1|TRBD1|TRBJ2-7
CSARTGSEQYF
TGCAGTGCCAGGACAGGGTCCGAGCAGTACTTC